The sample holds a few counts of the clone carrying this T cell receptor beta chain. Profiling relied on immunoSEQ multiplex PCR, and the TCRdb table lists in-frame clones only, not all of them. Among fewer than 250,000 clones listed, approximately 90% were seen once. These data belong to a study of blood T cell repertoires in COVID-19. Germline-derived CDR1 and CDR2 are WNHNN and SYGVQD (reference sequence). V lost 10 bases, J lost 5 bases, and 15 bases lay in between. This CDR3 is built from 12 residues. This chain connects TRBV10-1 to TRBJ2-7; no clear D. This sequence originates from a man aged 50 to 59 who had been exposed to COVID-19. The specimen sequenced was PBMCs or T cells enriched from blood (not recorded which). CDR3 sequence (DNA): TGCGCCACCAACAGTTTCGTGAACGAGCAGTACGTC. Encoded protein: CATNSFVNEQYV.